The clone carrying this T cell receptor beta chain was detected only a few times. Clones were read by immunoSEQ multiplex PCR, and TCRdb kept only the in-frame ones, dropping some. The table has approximately 490,000 clones, approximately 78% seen once; the top ten hold more than 0.01%. This entry belongs to a study of shared T cell receptors in the human thymus. Between the trimmed V and J ends, which lost 3 bases and 12 bases, there was a span of 18 bases. CDR1 is SGHDN and CDR2 is FVKESK in the germline V gene. The CDR3 has 14 amino acids. In addition, the sample was reused for a study of human thymus T cells.

The specimen sequenced was thymocytes. This sequence was found in a boy under two years old with a congenital heart defect. The V call is TRBV14, the J call TRBJ2-1, with a weak D call TRBD2 (7 bases). The CDR3 region is CASSQRSQGRGQFF. The CDR3 DNA follows: TGTGCCAGCAGCCAGAGGTCCCAGGGGAGGGGGCAGTTCTTC.